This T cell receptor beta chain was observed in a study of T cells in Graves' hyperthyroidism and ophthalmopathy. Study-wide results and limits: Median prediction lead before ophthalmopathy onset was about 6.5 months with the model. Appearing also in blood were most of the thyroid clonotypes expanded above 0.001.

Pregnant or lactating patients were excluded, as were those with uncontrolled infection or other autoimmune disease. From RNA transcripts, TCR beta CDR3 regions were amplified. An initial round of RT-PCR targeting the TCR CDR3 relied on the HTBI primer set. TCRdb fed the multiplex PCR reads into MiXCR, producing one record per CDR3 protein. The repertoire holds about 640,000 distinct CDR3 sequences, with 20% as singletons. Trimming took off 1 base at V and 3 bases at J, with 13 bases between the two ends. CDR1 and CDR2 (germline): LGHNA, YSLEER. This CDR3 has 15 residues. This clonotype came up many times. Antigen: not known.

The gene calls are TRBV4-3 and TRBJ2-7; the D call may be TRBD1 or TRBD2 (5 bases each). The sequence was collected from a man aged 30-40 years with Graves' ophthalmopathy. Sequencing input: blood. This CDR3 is CASSQVRDADYEQYF. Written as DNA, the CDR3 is TGCGCCAGCAGCCAAGTACGGGACGCCGACTACGAGCAGTACTTC.